What follows are 7 T cell receptor beta chains derived from one specimen sequenced in a study of Ad26.COV2.S vaccination and SARS-CoV-2 variants. Profiled with immunoSEQ multiplex PCR; TCRdb holds only in-frame clones, not every one. Found here are about 400,000 clones, around 89% of them singletons; the top ten hold roughly 4%. Stated treatment: 15 to 20 received Ad26.COV2.S at low or high dose, single or two shots; a few received placebo; per-sample allocation not given. Following the first vaccine or placebo injection, samples were taken on day 63. Sample: peripheral blood, taken in a trial of Ad26.COV2.S vaccine versus placebo. The receptors derive from a person aged 18 to 59 who received the Ad26.COV2.S COVID-19 vaccine or a placebo.

This chain links TRBV27 with TRBJ1-1, with a tentative D call TRBD1 (5 bases). This CDR3 has 13 residues. Trimming removed 4 bases at V and 4 bases at J, with 10 bases between. Germline V lookup: CDR1 MNHEY, CDR2 SMNVEV (reference sequence). CDR3 in amino acids: CASSWQGSTEAFF. CDR3 bases: TGTGCCAGCAGTTGGCAGGGAAGCACTGAAGCTTTCTTT.

This sequence joins TRBV5-1 and TRBJ2-2; no clear D gene. Germline lookup yields CDR1 SGHRS and CDR2 YFSETQ. The length of the CDR3 is 14 residues. Trimming left V 0 bases short and J 4 bases short, with 7 bases between. For the CDR3, the DNA is TGCGCCAGCAGCTTGGAAGCTGCCACCGGGGAGCTGTTTTTT. Translated, it gives CASSLEAATGELFF.

The V and J genes are TRBV4-1 and TRBJ1-5; 7 nucleotides line up with TRBD1. The CDR3 has 16 amino acids. In germline, CDR1 is MGHRA, CDR2 YSYEKL. V shed 1 base and J 0 bases; nucleotides not matched to a gene: 3. In nucleotides, the CDR3 is TGCGCCAGCAGCCAAGGGGGACAGCCTAGCAATCAGCCCCAGCATTTT. The encoded protein is CASSQGGQPSNQPQHF.

This clone came up once. The chain carries TRBV12-3 or TRBV12-4 and TRBJ1-2; D is undetermined. The CDR3 loop spans 11 amino acids. V was clipped by 3 bases and J by 10 bases, with 9 bases between them. CDR3 sequence (DNA): TGTGCCAGCAGTTTCGGTCACCACTACACCTTC. It translates to CASSFGHHYTF.

The chain combines TRBV18 with TRBJ2-7, with 7 bases fitting TRBD2. The CDR3 runs 16 residues. The germline V gene has CDR1 KGHSH and CDR2 LQKENI. V dropped 3 bases and J dropped 3; count of bases not matched to a gene: 11. CDR3 coding DNA: TGTGCCAGCTCACCGGGGGGGGAGAACCGAGACTACGAGCAGTACTTC. Its protein product is CASSPGGENRDYEQYF.

CDR3 sequence reads: CASTPGLGANSPLHF. CDR3 DNA sequence: TGCGCCAGCACCCCGGGGTTGGGGGCAAATTCACCCCTCCACTTT. The chain joins TRBV5-1 to TRBJ1-6, with D possibly matching TRBD1 (6 bases). CDR1 is SGHRS and CDR2 is YFSETQ in the germline V gene. The CDR3 runs to 15 residues. V gave up 6 bases and J gave up 7 bases, with 17 bases separating them.

The V and J genes are TRBV30 and TRBJ1-3; no clear D gene. The CDR3 is 15 residues long. Germline loops: CDR1 GTSNPN, CDR2 SVGIG (reference sequence). V was clipped by 0 bases and J by 0 bases, with 9 bases between them. CDR3 loop: CAWSVTGSSGNTIYF. DNA for the CDR3: TGTGCCTGGAGTGTAACTGGGTCCTCTGGAAACACCATATATTTT.